What follows are 10 T cell receptor beta chains derived from one specimen sequenced in a study of neurological immune-mediated disorders. Regarding time point: longitudinal time-point 3. TCRdb ran MiXCR on the 5' RACE reads and lists one entry per CDR3 protein. The repertoire holds around 51,000 distinct CDR3 sequences, with approximately 12% as singletons. Sample: PBMCs. The source is a male donor with HTLV-1-associated myelopathy (HAM/TSP).

In this sample, this clonotype turned up many times. This chain uses TRBV15 with TRBJ2-7; D gene ambiguous. The CDR3 loop spans 13 amino acids. Looked up from germline, CDR1 is LNHNV and CDR2 is YYDKDF (reference sequence). V lost 0 bases and J lost 5, with 8 bases in between. CDR3 sequence (DNA): TGTGCCACCAGCAGAGATCGAGTGGACGAGCAGTACTTC. This encodes CATSRDRVDEQYF.

This clonotype was counted at least ten times. The rearrangement joins TRBV29-1 to TRBJ2-1; D might be TRBD2 (6 bases). This CDR3 region has 14 residues. Per the germline V gene, CDR1 is SQVTM and CDR2 is ANQGSEA. V was cut by 4 bases and J by 6 bases, with 16 bases left in between. This CDR3 is CSVGRVVKGNEQFF. The CDR3 DNA sequence: TGCAGCGTTGGGAGGGTAGTAAAAGGCAATGAGCAGTTCTTC.

This clonotype was found a few times. A read error may account for a junction end that differs from germline. The V and J genes are TRBV20-1 and TRBJ2-3, with TRBD2 as a possible D gene (6 bases). The germline V gene encodes CDR1 DFQATT and CDR2 SNEGSKA (reference sequence). CDR3 length: 15 residues. CDR3 nucleotides: TGCAGTCCTAGATCACCCGGGACTTTCACAGATACGCAGTATTTT. It yields the protein CSPRSPGTFTDTQYF.

In this sample, this clonotype turned up many times. The CDR3 sequence: CASHGSSYEQYF. CDR3 nucleotides: TGTGCCAGCCATGGGAGCTCCTACGAGCAGTACTTC. The chain combines TRBV28 with TRBJ2-7; perhaps TRBD2 as D (5 bases). Germline CDR1 is MDHEN and CDR2 is SYDVKM. This CDR3 spans 12 amino acids. Between the trimmed V and J ends, which lost 8 bases and 0 bases, there was a span of 8 bases.

Many counts were recorded for this clonotype. The chain joins TRBV20-1 to TRBJ2-7; the D gene is possibly TRBD1 (6 bases). Germline CDR1 and CDR2: DFQATT and SNEGSKA (reference sequence). This CDR3 has 11 amino acids. V dropped 6 bases and J dropped 3 bases, with 9 bases sitting between them. The CDR3 protein is CSAEQGYEQYF. In DNA form, the CDR3 reads TGCAGTGCAGAACAGGGCTACGAGCAGTACTTC.

This clonotype occurred many times. The chain uses TRBV20-1 and TRBJ1-2; TRBD1 might be the D (5 bases). With 5 bases removed from V and 4 bases from J, the gap between germline ends came to 14 bases. The germline V gene encodes CDR1 DFQATT and CDR2 SNEGSKA (reference sequence). The CDR3 spans 13 residues. CDR3 residues: CSAQEGVTYGYTF. The DNA of the CDR3 is TGCAGTGCTCAAGAAGGGGTGACCTATGGCTACACCTTC.

This clonotype was seen ten or more times. The chain has TRBV29-1 and TRBJ2-3, with a tentative D call TRBD2 (5 bases). Germline-derived CDR1 and CDR2 are SQVTM and ANQGSEA. This CDR3 region has 13 residues. Trimming took 4 bases from V and 4 from J, leaving 12 bases between them. CDR3 in DNA: TGCAGCGTTGCCCGGGGTCGGGCAGATACGCAGTATTTT. It is translated as CSVARGRADTQYF.

This clonotype was seen repeatedly, ten times or more. V gene TRBV6-2 or TRBV6-3 combines with J gene TRBJ2-1; D is unresolved. Germline CDR1 reads MNHEY; CDR2 reads SVGEGT. V shed 7 bases and J shed 0 bases, with 10 bases lying between them. The CDR3 length is 14 residues. The CDR3 reads CASIRDPSYNEQFF. In DNA, the CDR3 is TGTGCCAGCATTAGGGATCCCTCCTACAATGAGCAGTTCTTC.

This clonotype has at least ten counts. The CDR3: CSVGTSDVGNTEAFF. The CDR3 DNA reads TGCAGCGTAGGGACCTCGGACGTTGGGAACACTGAAGCTTTCTTT. V gene TRBV29-1 combines with J gene TRBJ1-1; D might be TRBD1 (5 bases). The CDR3 spans 15 residues. V lost 6 bases and J 1 base, leaving 18 bases between the germline ends. In germline, CDR1 is SQVTM, CDR2 ANQGSEA.

The sample holds many counts of this clonotype. The CDR3 sequence is CSARDRDSPHF. Written as DNA, the CDR3 is TGCAGTGCTAGAGACCGGGACAGTCCGCATTTT. V is TRBV20-1 and J is TRBJ1-5; 7 bases line up with TRBD1. CDR1 DFQATT and CDR2 SNEGSKA come from the germline V gene (reference sequence). Trimming at V came to 0 bases and at J to 15 bases, leaving 5 bases not matched to a gene. The CDR3 runs to 11 residues.